This T cell receptor (beta chain) was recovered during a study of T-cell memory formation after mild COVID-19. The overall study: TCR clustering was largely donor specific. Whole-study results and caveats: Memory sampled before infection contained some responding clones, suggesting cross-reactive memory joined. The study found balanced CD4/CD8 in clones contracting day 15 to 85 and a CD4+ lean in later expanders.

Germline V gene data show CDR1 as MDHEN and CDR2 as SYDVKM. V gave up 2 bases and J gave up 0 bases, with 11 bases separating them. The CDR3 totals 16 residues. 5'RACE, which relied on constant-segment primers, yielded TCR alpha and TCR beta cDNA libraries carrying sample barcodes and UMIs. TCRdb analysed the 5' RACE reads with MiXCR anew, one entry per CDR3 protein. Of 470,000 or so distinct CDR3 sequences in the sample, about 20% were seen once. This clonotype has a handful of counts. No antigen is known for it. This clonotype was obtained from a man in his late teens or twenties who had mild COVID-19 (a few samples of this study predate the infection). Cell type and time point are not known. This chain links TRBV28 with TRBJ2-4; D perhaps matches TRBD2 (5 bases). Material for sequencing was PBMCs or a T cell subset sorted from them (not recorded which). CDR3 DNA sequence: TGTGCCAGCAGTTTAAGGCCAGGACTAGCCAAAAACATTCAGTACTTC. It translates to CASSLRPGLAKNIQYF. The full variable domain, its missing parts supplied by reference TRBV28 and TRBJ2-4, is DVKVTQSSRYLVKRTGEKVFLECVQDMDHENMFWYRQDPGLGLRLIYFSYDVKMKEKGDIPEGYSVSREKKERFSLILESASTNQTSMYLCASSLRPGLAKNIQYFGAGTRLSVL.